This TCR beta chain comes out of a study of T-cell memory formation after mild COVID-19. Losses at the gene ends were 5 bases for V and 9 bases for J; bases not matched to a gene: 13. The CDR3 spans 15 residues. CDR1 SGHTA and CDR2 FQGNSA come from the germline V gene. In TCRdb, the 5' RACE reads were re-called with MiXCR into one record per CDR3 protein. The sample has about 180,000 distinct CDR3 sequences, roughly 17% seen once. This chain connects TRBV7-2 to TRBJ2-1, with 7 nucleotides matching TRBD2. The clonotype comes from an adult woman who had mild COVID-19 (a few samples of this study predate the infection). Cell type and time point are not known. Sequencing was performed on PBMCs or a T cell subset sorted from them (not recorded which). CDR3: CASSPGTTYSGEQFF. The CDR3 DNA sequence: TGTGCCAGCAGCCCCGGGACTACGTACTCTGGTGAGCAGTTCTTC.